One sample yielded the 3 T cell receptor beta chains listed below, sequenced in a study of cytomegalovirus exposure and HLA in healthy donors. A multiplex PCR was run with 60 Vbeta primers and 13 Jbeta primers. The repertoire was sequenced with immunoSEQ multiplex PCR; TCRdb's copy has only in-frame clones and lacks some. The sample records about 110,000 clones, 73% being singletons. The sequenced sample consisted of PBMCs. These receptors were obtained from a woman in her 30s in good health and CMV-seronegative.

CDR3 sequence reads: CASTDPGANVLTF. The CDR3 nucleotides read TGTGCCAGCACAGATCCAGGGGCCAACGTCCTGACTTTC. The chain links TRBV6-1 to TRBJ2-6; D is uncertain. The V end was cut by 7 bases, the J end by 4 bases, with 8 bases between. The CDR3 runs to 13 residues. Per germline, CDR1 MNHNS and CDR2 SASEGT.

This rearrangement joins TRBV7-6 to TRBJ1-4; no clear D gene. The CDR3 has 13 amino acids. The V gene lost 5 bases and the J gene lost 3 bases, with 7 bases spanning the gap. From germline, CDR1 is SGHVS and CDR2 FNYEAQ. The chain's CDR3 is CASSPEPNEKLFF. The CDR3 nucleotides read TGTGCCAGCAGCCCCGAGCCTAATGAAAAACTGTTTTTT.

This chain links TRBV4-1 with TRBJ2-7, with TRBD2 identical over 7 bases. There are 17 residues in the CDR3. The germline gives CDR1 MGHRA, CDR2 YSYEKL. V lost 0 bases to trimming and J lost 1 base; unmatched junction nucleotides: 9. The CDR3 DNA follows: TGCGCCAGCAGCCAAGAGGATGGCGGGAGCCCTTCCTACGAGCAGTACTTC. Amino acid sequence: CASSQEDGGSPSYEQYF.